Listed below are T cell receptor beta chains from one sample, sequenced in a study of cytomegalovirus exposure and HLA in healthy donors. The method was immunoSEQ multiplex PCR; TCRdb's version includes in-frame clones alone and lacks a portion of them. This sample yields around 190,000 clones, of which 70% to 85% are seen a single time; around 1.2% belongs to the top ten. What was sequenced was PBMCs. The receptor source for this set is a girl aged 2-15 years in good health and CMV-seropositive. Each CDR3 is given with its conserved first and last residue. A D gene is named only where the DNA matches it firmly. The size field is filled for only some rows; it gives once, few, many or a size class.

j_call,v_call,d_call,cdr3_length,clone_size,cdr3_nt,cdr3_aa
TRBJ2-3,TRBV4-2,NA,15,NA,TGTGCCAGCAGCCAAGTTAATCAGGGTACAGATACGCAGTATTTT,CASSQVNQGTDTQYF
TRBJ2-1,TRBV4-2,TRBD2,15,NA,TGTGCCAGCAGCCAAGATGCCCCTAGCGGCAATGAGCAGTTCTTC,CASSQDAPSGNEQFF
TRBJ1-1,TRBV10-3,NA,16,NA,TGTGCCATCAGTGATAGCTTTCTGGGGGCGGGAGCTGAAGCTTTCTTT,CAISDSFLGAGAEAFF
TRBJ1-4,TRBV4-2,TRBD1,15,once,TGTGCCAGCAGCCAGGGACAGGGAGGGGATGAAAAACTGTTTTTT,CASSQGQGGDEKLFF
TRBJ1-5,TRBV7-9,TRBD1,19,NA,TGTGCCAGCAGCTTACCCCAAAGACAGGGCGGGTATAGCAATCAGCCCCAGCATTTT,CASSLPQRQGGYSNQPQHF
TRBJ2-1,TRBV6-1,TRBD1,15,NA,TGTGCCAGCAAGATATCGGGACAGACCCTCAATGAGCAGTTCTTC,CASKISGQTLNEQFF
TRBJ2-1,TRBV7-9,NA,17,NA,TGTGCCAGCAGCTTGGTTATTGGCACACCCTCCTACAATGAGCAGTTCTTC,CASSLVIGTPSYNEQFF
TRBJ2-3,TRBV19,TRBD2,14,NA,TGTGCCAGTAGTAGACTAGCGGGAAGAGATACGCAGTATTTT,CASSRLAGRDTQYF
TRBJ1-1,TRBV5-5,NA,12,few,TGTGCCAGCAGCCCGCGGACAGCCTCAGCTTTCTTT,CASSPRTASAFF
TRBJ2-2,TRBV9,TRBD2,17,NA,TGTGCCAGCAGCGTAGGGGGAGGGATGTCGGGCACCGGGGAGCTGTTTTTT,CASSVGGGMSGTGELFF
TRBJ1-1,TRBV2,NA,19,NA,TGTGCCAGCAAGGGGCCTGGGTCCGGGGGGCGAGGGATTTACACTGAAGCTTTCTTT,CASKGPGSGGRGIYTEAFF
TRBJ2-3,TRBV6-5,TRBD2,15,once,TGTGCCAGCAGTTACGAAGCGGGAGGGGGGGATACGCAGTATTTT,CASSYEAGGGDTQYF
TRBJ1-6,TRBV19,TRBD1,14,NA,TGTGCCAGTAGTGGGGGACAGACGAATTCACCCCTCCACTTT,CASSGGQTNSPLHF
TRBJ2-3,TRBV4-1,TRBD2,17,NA,TGCGCCAGCAGCCAAGATATTACTAGCGGGGGGCCCGGTACGCAGTATTTT,CASSQDITSGGPGTQYF
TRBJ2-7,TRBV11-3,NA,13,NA,TGTGCCAGCAGCTTAGATTGGAGTCACGAGCAGTACTTC,CASSLDWSHEQYF
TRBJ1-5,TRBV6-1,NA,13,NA,TGTGCCAGCAGAGGACAGAATAATCAGCCCCAGCATTTT,CASRGQNNQPQHF
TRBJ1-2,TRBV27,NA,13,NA,TGTGCCAGCAGTTTATTGGAGGCAGGAGGCTACACCTTC,CASSLLEAGGYTF
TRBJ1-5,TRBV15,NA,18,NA,TGTGCCACCAGCAGAGGAGGGATAAGCCGAGGTGGCAATCAGCCCCAGCATTTT,CATSRGGISRGGNQPQHF
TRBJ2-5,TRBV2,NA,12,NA,TGTGCCAGCCGGAGGGACTCGGAGACCCAGTACTTC,CASRRDSETQYF
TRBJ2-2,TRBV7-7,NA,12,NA,TGTGCTAGCAGCTTAGACGGGGTGGAGCTGTTTTTT,CASSLDGVELFF
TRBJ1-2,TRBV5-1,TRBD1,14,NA,TGCGCCAGCAGCTCTGGACAGGGCAACTATGGCTACACCTTC,CASSSGQGNYGYTF
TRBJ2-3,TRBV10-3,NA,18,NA,TGTGCCATCAGCCCTACCGGGACACAAGGGGCCTCCACAGATACGCAGTATTTT,CAISPTGTQGASTDTQYF
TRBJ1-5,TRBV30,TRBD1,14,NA,TGTGCCTGGACCGACAGGGCAAATACGCAGCCCCAGCATTTT,CAWTDRANTQPQHF
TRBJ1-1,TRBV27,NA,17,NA,TGTGCCAGCAGTATACTTCCGGGACACCATTTGAACACTGAAGCTTTCTTT,CASSILPGHHLNTEAFF
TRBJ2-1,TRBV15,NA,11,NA,TGTGCCACCGAGGACTACAATGAGCAGTTCTTC,CATEDYNEQFF
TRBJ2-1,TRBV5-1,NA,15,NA,TGCGCCAGCAGCCGGGACTCTAGCTCCTACAATGAGCAGTTCTTC,CASSRDSSSYNEQFF
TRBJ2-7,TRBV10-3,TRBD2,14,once,TGTGCCATCAGTGATACTAGCGGGAGCTACGAGCAGTACTTC,CAISDTSGSYEQYF
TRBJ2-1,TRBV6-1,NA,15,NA,TGTGCCAGCAGTGTAGGACCAGCATTCGGGGATGAGCAGTTCTTC,CASSVGPAFGDEQFF
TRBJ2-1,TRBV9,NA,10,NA,TGTGCCAGCGGATTAGGGGGGCAGTTCTTC,CASGLGGQFF
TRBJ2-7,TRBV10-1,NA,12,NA,TGCGCCAGCAGTGGACTAGGTCACGAGCAGTACTTC,CASSGLGHEQYF
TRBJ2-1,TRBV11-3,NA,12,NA,TGTGCCAGCAGCTTAGAGGGGCGTGAGCAGTTCTTC,CASSLEGREQFF
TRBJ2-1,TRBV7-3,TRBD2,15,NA,TGTGCCAGCAGCTTAACCCTGGGACTAGCGGGGGAGCAGTTCTTC,CASSLTLGLAGEQFF
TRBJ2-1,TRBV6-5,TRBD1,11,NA,TGTGCCAGCAAGGAGAGGGGGCTCTCGTTCTTC,CASKERGLSFF
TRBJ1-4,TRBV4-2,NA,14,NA,TGTGCCAGCAGCCAAGATTTTCTTTATGAAAAACTGTTTTTT,CASSQDFLYEKLFF
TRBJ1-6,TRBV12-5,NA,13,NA,TGTGCTAGTGCCAAACAGGGCAATTCACCCCTCCACTTT,CASAKQGNSPLHF
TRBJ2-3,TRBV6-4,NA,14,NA,TGTGCCAGCAGTGAGGCTGGCAGCACAGATACGCAGTATTTT,CASSEAGSTDTQYF
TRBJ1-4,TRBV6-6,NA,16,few,TGTGCCAGCAGTTACTCGATAATGGGGCTTAATGAAAAACTGTTTTTT,CASSYSIMGLNEKLFF
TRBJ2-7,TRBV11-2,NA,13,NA,TGTGCCAGCTCCAGGGTAGTGGACTACGAGCAGTACTTC,CASSRVVDYEQYF
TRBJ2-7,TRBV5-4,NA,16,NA,TGTGCCAGCAGCCTAGGGGGAGAAGCCCAATGGGACGAGCAGTACTTC,CASSLGGEAQWDEQYF
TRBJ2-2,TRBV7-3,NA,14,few,TGTGCCAGCAGCCTCGACAGTAGCACCGGGGAGCTGTTTTTT,CASSLDSSTGELFF
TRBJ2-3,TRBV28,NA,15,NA,TGTGCCAGCAGTTTATTGAGGGTTGGCACAGATACGCAGTATTTT,CASSLLRVGTDTQYF
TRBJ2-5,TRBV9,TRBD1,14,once,TGTGCCAGCAGCGCCCGGGACAGGGAAGAGACCCAGTACTTC,CASSARDREETQYF
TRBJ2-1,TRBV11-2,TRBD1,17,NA,TGTGCCAGCAGCTCATCCTCACGGGGACAGGGGGCGAATGAGCAGTTCTTC,CASSSSSRGQGANEQFF
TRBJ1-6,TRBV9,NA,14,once,TGTGCCAGCAGCGTAGGCAGGGAAAATTCACCCCTCCACTTT,CASSVGRENSPLHF
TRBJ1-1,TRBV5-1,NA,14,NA,TGCGCCAGCAGCTTGGGGGCATGGAACACTGAAGCTTTCTTT,CASSLGAWNTEAFF
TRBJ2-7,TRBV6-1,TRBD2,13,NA,TGTGCCAGCAGTGTTAGCGGGACCTACGAGCAGTACTTC,CASSVSGTYEQYF
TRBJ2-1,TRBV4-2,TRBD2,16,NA,TGTGCCAGCAGCCAGGCGGGAGGGATAATTGGGAATGAGCAGTTCTTC,CASSQAGGIIGNEQFF